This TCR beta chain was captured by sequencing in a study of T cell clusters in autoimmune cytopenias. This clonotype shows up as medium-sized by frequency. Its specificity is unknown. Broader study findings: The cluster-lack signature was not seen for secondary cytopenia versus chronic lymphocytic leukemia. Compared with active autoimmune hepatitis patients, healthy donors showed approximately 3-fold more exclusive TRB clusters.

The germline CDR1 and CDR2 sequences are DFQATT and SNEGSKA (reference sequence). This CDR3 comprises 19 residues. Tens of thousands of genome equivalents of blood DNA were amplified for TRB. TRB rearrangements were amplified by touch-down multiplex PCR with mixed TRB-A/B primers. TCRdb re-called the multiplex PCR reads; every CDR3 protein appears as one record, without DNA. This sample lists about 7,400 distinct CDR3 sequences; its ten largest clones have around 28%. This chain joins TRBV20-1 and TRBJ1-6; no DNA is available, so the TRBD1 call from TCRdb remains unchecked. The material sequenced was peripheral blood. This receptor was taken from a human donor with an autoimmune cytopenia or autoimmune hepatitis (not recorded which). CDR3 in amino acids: CSARDSGQGSPYRNSPLHF.